This T cell receptor (beta chain) was captured by sequencing in a study of Graves' ophthalmopathy and Graves' hyperthyroidism. Study-level results: A 13-signature model separated ophthalmopathy from stable hyperthyroidism, roughly 85% sensitivity, around 81% specificity. Most expanded clonotypes from thyroid (those above 0.001 frequency) were also found in blood.

Germline CDR1 is SGHVS and CDR2 is FQNEAQ. The CDR3 extends over 17 amino acids. Losses at the gene ends were 6 bases for V and 3 bases for J; bases not matched to a gene: 11. The sequenced template was RNA, covering the TCR beta CDR3 region. In the first round, RT-PCR was carried out with HTBI primers, and a multiplex PCR formed the second round. TCRdb processed the multiplex PCR reads anew with MiXCR; each CDR3 protein has one entry. Of 680,000 or so distinct CDR3 sequences listed, about 20% were seen once; the top ten hold approximately 6.9%. Hyperthyroidism patients had new diagnoses, durations under 2 months, and ages of 18 to 65. This clonotype was seen more than once but under ten times. Antigen: not known.

This chain connects TRBV7-8 to TRBJ1-6; 7 bases map to TRBD1. The specimen was peripheral blood. The TCR comes from a woman between 18 and 30 years old with stable Graves' hyperthyroidism. Some clones in this sample may be carry-over from other donors' samples. In nucleotides, the CDR3 is TGTGCCAGCAGGGCAGGGGGTTATATAGACTATAATTCACCCCTCCACTTT. Translation: CASRAGGYIDYNSPLHF.